Below, 5 T cell receptor beta chains from the same sample are listed, as sequenced in a study of T cell changes during pregnancy in multiple sclerosis (dated by TCRdb to between 2018 and 2021). The method behind the library was the immunoSEQ multiplex PCR assay. This immuneACCESS table, as held by TCRdb, lists in-frame sequences with V and J called but not all clones. Of the missing ones, under half trace to an unresolved V gene in checked studies; the others have no known cause. Here the sample has under 45,000 clones; 88% occur a single time. 0.9% to 1.5% of the sample is taken by the ten largest. Sequencing was performed on CD4+ T cells from peripheral blood mononuclear cells, taken in the second trimester of pregnancy. All receptors come from a female donor with multiple sclerosis, enrolled in a pregnancy study.

The chain combines TRBV7-2 with TRBJ2-3, with TRBD2 identical over 15 bases. With V trimmed by 2 bases and J by 8 bases, 14 bases remained unmatched. Per germline, CDR1 SGHTA and CDR2 FQGNSA. The CDR3 loop spans 19 amino acids. CDR3 coding DNA: TGTGCCAGCAGCTTATCTCGGACTAGCGGGAGGGCCCTAAGCGGTACGCAGTATTTT. It specifies CASSLSRTSGRALSGTQYF.

The rearrangement uses TRBV29-1 and TRBJ2-3; the match to TRBD2 covers 10 bases. Germline CDR1 is SQVTM and CDR2 is ANQGSEA. This CDR3 is built from 14 residues. The V gene end was trimmed by 4 bases and the J gene end by 5 bases; junction bases not matched to a gene: 6. This CDR3 reads CSVAASGRKDTQYF. The DNA of the CDR3 is TGCAGCGTTGCGGCTAGCGGGAGAAAAGATACGCAGTATTTT.

The chain employs TRBV11-3 and TRBJ1-5; D remains ambiguous. The CDR3 totals 16 residues. The germline CDR1 and CDR2 sequences are SGHNT and YENEEA. V was pared by 6 bases and J by 1 base, with 16 bases between. The CDR3 sequence is CASRTKEDWSNQPQHF. The CDR3 region has the DNA TGTGCCAGCAGGACTAAAGAAGACTGGAGCAATCAGCCCCAGCATTTT.

The chain combines TRBV7-6 with TRBJ2-2; 9 nucleotides match TRBD2. The germline V gene has CDR1 SGHVS and CDR2 FNYEAQ. Losses at the gene ends were 4 bases for V and 0 bases for J; bases not matched to a gene: 12. CDR3 length equals 19 residues. CDR3 amino acids: CASSSRLAEVGANTGELFF. The CDR3 bases are TGTGCCAGCAGCTCCCGACTAGCGGAAGTGGGCGCGAACACCGGGGAGCTGTTTTTT.

The CDR3 DNA reads TGCAGCGTTGAACTAGGTTTAAGCACAGATACGCAGTATTTT. This sequence encodes CSVELGLSTDTQYF. The rearrangement uses TRBV29-1 and TRBJ2-3; no definite D call. The germline V and J ends were trimmed by 2 bases and 0 bases, with 9 bases remaining between them. This CDR3 contains 14 residues. Looked up from germline, CDR1 is SQVTM and CDR2 is ANQGSEA.